The 16 T cell receptor beta chains presented below share a single source sample, sequenced in a study of blood T cell repertoires in COVID-19. The method was immunoSEQ multiplex PCR; TCRdb's version includes in-frame clones alone and lacks a portion of them. The table records a few hundred thousand clones, about four fifths of them present only once. Sequenced: PBMCs or T cells enriched from blood (not recorded which). The receptor source for this set is a man aged 35 to 55 who had been exposed to COVID-19.

This rearrangement joins TRBV6-5 to TRBJ1-1; D not resolved. Looked up from germline, CDR1 is MNHEY and CDR2 is SVGAGI. The CDR3 loop spans 13 amino acids. Trimming removed 2 bases at V and 1 base at J, with 5 bases between. DNA of the CDR3: TGTGCCAGCAGTTACGACTGGAACACTGAAGCTTTCTTT. It specifies CASSYDWNTEAFF.

The rearrangement uses TRBV11-2 and TRBJ2-2, with D perhaps TRBD2 (6 bases). The germline V gene encodes CDR1 SGHAT and CDR2 FQNNGV. The CDR3 contains 16 residues. V gave up 3 bases and J gave up 4 bases, with 15 bases separating them. CDR3: CASSFPQRGATGELFF. The CDR3 DNA sequence: TGTGCCAGCAGCTTCCCCCAGCGCGGGGCCACCGGGGAGCTGTTTTTT. The whole variable domain, filled in from reference TRBV11-2 and TRBJ2-2, reads EAGVAQSPRYKIIEKRQSVAFWCNPISGHATLYWYQQILGQGPKLLIQFQNNGVVDDSQLPKDRFSAERLKGVDSTLKIQPAKLEDSAVYLCASSFPQRGATGELFFGEGSRLTVL.

The sample holds one count of this clone. This sequence joins TRBV10-3 and TRBJ1-1, with D tentatively TRBD1 (6 bases). The CDR3 is made up of 14 amino acids. Germline V lookup: CDR1 ENHRY, CDR2 SYGVKD. Trimming removed 0 bases from V and 2 bases from J, with 7 bases in between. CDR3: CAISESGQNTEAFF. CDR3 DNA sequence: TGTGCCATCAGTGAGTCGGGACAAAACACTGAAGCTTTCTTT.

The CDR3 protein is CASSPRTSSRDEQYF. In DNA, the CDR3 is TGTGCCAGCAGCCCTAGGACTAGTTCTAGGGACGAGCAGTACTTC. This chain joins TRBV27 and TRBJ2-7, with TRBD2 matching 7 bases. Germline V gene sequence: CDR1 MNHEY, CDR2 SMNVEV (reference sequence). The trim removed 6 bases at V and 5 bases at J, leaving 13 bases unmatched. The CDR3 spans 15 residues.

The rearrangement uses TRBV5-8 and TRBJ1-5; D remains unclear. Trimming shortened V by 2 bases and J by 2 bases, and 11 bases separated the two germline ends. CDR1 is SGHTS and CDR2 is YDEGEE in the germline V gene. This CDR3 region has 15 residues. The CDR3 DNA reads TGTGCCAGCAGCTTACAGTCATGGGGCAATCAGCCCCAGCATTTT. The encoded protein is CASSLQSWGNQPQHF.

V gene TRBV30 combines with J gene TRBJ1-5; 7 nucleotides match TRBD1. CDR3 length: 14 amino acids. CDR1 GTSNPN and CDR2 SVGIG come from the germline V gene (reference sequence). The junction had 3 bases not matched to a gene; V was cut back by 2 bases and J by 2 bases. In nucleotides, the CDR3 is TGTGCCTGGAGTATCGACAGGGGCAATCAGCCCCAGCATTTT. Protein: CAWSIDRGNQPQHF. The variable domain in full, with the rest retrieved from reference TRBV30 and TRBJ1-5, is SQTIHQWPATLVQPVGSPLSLECTVEGTSNPNLYWYRQAAGRGLQLLFYSVGIGQISSEVPQNLSASRPQDRQFILSSKKLLLSDSGFYLCAWSIDRGNQPQHFGDGTRLSIL.

This rearrangement joins TRBV27 to TRBJ2-2; tentatively, D is TRBD2 (6 bases). The length of the CDR3 is 15 residues. V lost 6 bases to trimming and J lost 2 bases, with 13 bases between them. The germline V gene encodes CDR1 MNHEY and CDR2 SMNVEV (reference sequence). CDR3 residues: CASRVPGANTGELFF. In DNA, the CDR3 is TGTGCCAGCAGGGTTCCGGGAGCTAACACCGGGGAGCTGTTTTTT.

This chain connects TRBV7-9 to TRBJ2-7, with D perhaps matching TRBD2 (6 bases). Trimming removed 5 bases at V and 9 bases at J, with 20 bases between. This CDR3 region has 14 residues. The germline V gene encodes CDR1 SEHNR and CDR2 FQNEAQ (reference sequence). The CDR3 region is CASSNLKTGTVQYF. DNA for the CDR3: TGTGCCAGCAGCAATCTAAAAACCGGGACTGTGCAGTACTTC.

Of note for this clone: The identical CDR3 is also encoded by other nucleotide sequences in the sample. CDR3 sequence (DNA): TGCGCCAGCAGCCCCGGACTAGCTAGCACAGATACGCAGTATTTT. Encoded protein: CASSPGLASTDTQYF. The J gene is TRBJ2-3, the V gene TRBV5-1; 8 nucleotides match TRBD2. CDR3 length: 15 residues. The germline V gene encodes CDR1 SGHRS and CDR2 YFSETQ. V was pared by 4 bases and J by 0 bases, with 4 bases of the junction left unmatched.

The genes are TRBV2 and TRBJ2-7; 9 positions agree with TRBD2. Per germline, CDR1 SNHLY and CDR2 FYNNEI. This CDR3 is 15 amino acids long. The V and J ends lost 1 base and 2 bases, in that order; junction bases with no gene match: 3. The CDR3 DNA follows: TGTGCCAGCAGTGAAGTGACTAGCGGAGCCTACGAGCAGTACTTC. It yields the protein CASSEVTSGAYEQYF.

The chain uses TRBV19 and TRBJ2-5; D remains unclear. Per germline, CDR1 LNHDA and CDR2 SQIVND (reference sequence). The CDR3 is 13 amino acids. V was shortened by 2 bases and J by 5 bases, with 9 bases between the two germline ends. The CDR3 coding sequence is TGTGCCAGTAGTATAAATCCCCTGGAGACCCAGTACTTC. It translates to CASSINPLETQYF.

The V gene is TRBV19, the J gene TRBJ1-2, with a possible D match to TRBD1 (6 bases). V was shortened by 4 bases and J by 8 bases, with 20 bases between the two germline ends. The CDR3 is made up of 15 amino acids. Germline V gene data show CDR1 as LNHDA and CDR2 as SQIVND (reference sequence). In DNA form, the CDR3 reads TGTGCCAGTAGTAATGACGGGACACTCACCGCGGGCTACACCTTC. Its protein product is CASSNDGTLTAGYTF.

In this sample, this clone turned up once. This sequence joins TRBV5-1 and TRBJ2-1, with a tentative D call TRBD1 (5 bases). CDR1 SGHRS and CDR2 YFSETQ come from the germline V gene. Trimming stripped 1 base from V and 9 bases from J, with 20 bases between. There are 16 residues in the CDR3. CDR3 nucleotides: TGCGCCAGCAGCTTGAAAGCTTGGCAGGGCTTAGGTGAGCAGTTCTTC. Translation gives CASSLKAWQGLGEQFF.

This chain connects TRBV6-5 to TRBJ2-5; no clear D. The CDR3 consists of 15 residues. Germline V gives CDR1 MNHEY, CDR2 SVGAGI. V lost 1 base to trimming and J lost 0 bases, with 9 bases between them. CDR3 region: CASSYFRDYQETQYF. As DNA, the CDR3 is TGTGCCAGCAGTTACTTCCGAGATTACCAAGAGACCCAGTACTTC.

The chain uses TRBV5-1 and TRBJ2-1, with TRBD2 identical over 13 bases. CDR3 size: 17 residues. Unmatched junction bases numbered 4, after V lost 0 bases and J lost 4 bases. Germline V gene sequence: CDR1 SGHRS, CDR2 YFSETQ. The CDR3 nucleotides read TGCGCCAGCAGCTTGGTCTCGGGACTAGCGGGATACAATGAGCAGTTCTTC. This gives the protein CASSLVSGLAGYNEQFF. The entire variable domain, with the rest obtained from reference TRBV5-1 and TRBJ2-1, is as follows: KAGVTQTPRYLIKTRGQQVTLSCSPISGHRSVSWYQQTPGQGLQFLFEYFSETQRNKGNFPGRFSGRQFSNSRSEMNVSTLELGDSALYLCASSLVSGLAGYNEQFFGPGTRLTVL.

This clone was counted between two and nine times. This chain joins TRBV19 and TRBJ2-2; 10 positions agree with TRBD2. Germline values: CDR1 LNHDA, CDR2 SQIVND (reference sequence). The CDR3 has 14 residues. V shed 7 bases, J shed 5 bases, and the junction held 4 bases outside the gene matches. As DNA, the CDR3 is TGTGCCAGTAAGAGCGGGAGGGAAACCGGGGAGCTGTTTTTT. Its translation: CASKSGRETGELFF.